This T cell receptor beta chain is drawn from a study of CD8+ T cells in alopecia areata. Study-level background: Approximately 7-10-week-old female C3H/HeJ mice were grafted with skin from spontaneously alopecic 6-12-month-old C3H/HeJ graft donors. Study results and limitations: Clonality exceeded that of normal scalp in lesional scalp, most notably in alopecia totalis/universalis. Unlike in mice, where it was clearer, TCR sharing across patients was less clear, possibly HLA-related.

Combined cutaneous lymph node cells underwent sorting by CD4, CD8alpha, NKG2D, NKG2ACE and additional markers. In regard to this clone: As yet, its antigen is unknown. Gene and germline names: mouse. The read is 3 residues too short to cover the CDR3 end, so that end is filled in from the germline J gene.

cDNA reverse transcribed from extracted RNA served as the sequencing template. TCRdb keeps only in-frame clones here, not all; method: immunoSEQ multiplex PCR. This set yields approximately 300,000 clones and no singletons; the top ten hold less than 1.5%. Germline CDR1 MNHDT, CDR2 YYDKIL. CDR3 length: 13 amino acids. V lost 0 bases and J lost 7, with 4 bases in between. Material: CD4+ T cells sorted from a lymph node. This sequence joins TRBV17 and TRBJ1-6; D is ambiguous. TRBJ1-6 is an open reading frame whose function is uncertain. This TCR came from a C3H/HeJ mouse with alopecia areata. Mouse strain MHC haplotype: H2-k. The CDR3 loop reads CASSRDTNSPLYF. CDR3 bases read: TGTGCTAGCAGTAGAGATACAAATTCGCCC.